This entry concerns a single T cell receptor (beta chain). The record originates from a study of blood T cells in healthy people across ages. For the second PCR, which ran for about 6 to 11 cycles, a sample-barcoded 5' primer and a J-beta primer mix were used. MiXCR, applied by TCRdb to the 5' RACE reads, yields one record per CDR3 protein. The sample yields about 730,000 distinct CDR3 sequences, around 40% seen once. The CDR3 length is 15 residues. Losses at the gene ends were 5 bases for V and 4 bases for J; bases not matched to a gene: 11. Germline CDR1 MNHEY, CDR2 SMNVEV (reference sequence). The sample comprised blood. V gene TRBV27 combines with J gene TRBJ2-7, with TRBD2 matching 7 bases. This sequence was found in a woman aged 55-70 years in good health. The CDR3 protein is CASSPRGGSRYEQYF. In DNA form, the CDR3 reads TGTGCCAGCAGTCCCCGTGGCGGGAGTCGGTACGAGCAGTACTTC.